Below are 5 T cell receptor beta chains sequenced from a single sample in a study of T cells in Graves' hyperthyroidism and ophthalmopathy. TCR beta CDR3 regions were amplified from RNA. The TCR CDR3 first-round RT-PCR relied on the HTBI primer set. In TCRdb, the multiplex PCR reads were re-called with MiXCR into one record per CDR3 protein. Here the sample spans a few hundred thousand distinct CDR3 sequences, about 13% being singletons. The sequenced sample was blood. Receptor source: a woman in her late teens or twenties with Graves' hyperthyroidism.

This clonotype occurred once. The V gene is TRBV2, the J gene TRBJ1-5, with 10 bases aligning to TRBD1. J was trimmed by 7 bases and V by 5 bases; bases with no gene match: 11. Germline values: CDR1 SNHLY, CDR2 FYNNEI. There are 16 residues in the CDR3. The chain's CDR3 is CASSLSTGGSPQPQHF. CDR3 DNA sequence: TGTGCCAGCAGTCTTTCGACAGGGGGCAGTCCGCAGCCCCAGCATTTT.

The chain has TRBV3-1 and TRBJ2-5, with D possibly called TRBD1 or TRBD2 (5 bases each). Germline loops: CDR1 LGHDT, CDR2 YNNKEL (reference sequence). V was cut by 8 bases and J by 4 bases, with 23 bases left in between. The CDR3 spans 16 residues. The CDR3: CASGPLLVGVGETQYF. In DNA, the CDR3 is TGTGCCAGCGGCCCCCTGCTCGTGGGGGTGGGAGAGACCCAGTACTTC.

On this clonotype: Since the CDR3 does not end with the conserved phenylalanine or tryptophan, this likely comes from a read error. This chain links TRBV10-3 with TRBJ2-7; D uncertain. The CDR3 runs to 11 residues. Trimming shortened V by 6 bases and J by 4 bases, and 7 bases separated the two germline ends. Germline V gives CDR1 ENHRY, CDR2 SYGVKD. CDR3 residues: CAISSSYEQYL. CDR3 DNA: TGTGCCATCAGCTCTAGTTACGAGCAGTACCTC.

About this clonotype itself: At one of its ends the junction is not consistent with the germline gene, which may arise from a read error. The genes are TRBV5-6 and TRBJ2-1, with D possibly matching TRBD1 (5 bases). CDR1 is SGHDT and CDR2 is YYEEEE in the germline V gene. CDR3 length equals 12 residues. The CDR3 bases are TGTGCCAGCAGCTTGGTTTCTAGACAGATGATCTTC. This encodes CASSLVSRQMIF.

This clonotype was counted at least ten times. V and J are TRBV30 and TRBJ1-5; 8 nucleotides agree with TRBD1. This CDR3 is built from 14 residues. Per the germline V gene, CDR1 is GTSNPN and CDR2 is SVGIG (reference sequence). V trimming: 0 bases; J trimming: 3 bases; junction bases outside the gene matches: 1. Written as DNA, the CDR3 is TGTGCCTGGAGTGTTCAGGGGGCCAATCAGCCCCAGCATTTT. This translates into CAWSVQGANQPQHF.